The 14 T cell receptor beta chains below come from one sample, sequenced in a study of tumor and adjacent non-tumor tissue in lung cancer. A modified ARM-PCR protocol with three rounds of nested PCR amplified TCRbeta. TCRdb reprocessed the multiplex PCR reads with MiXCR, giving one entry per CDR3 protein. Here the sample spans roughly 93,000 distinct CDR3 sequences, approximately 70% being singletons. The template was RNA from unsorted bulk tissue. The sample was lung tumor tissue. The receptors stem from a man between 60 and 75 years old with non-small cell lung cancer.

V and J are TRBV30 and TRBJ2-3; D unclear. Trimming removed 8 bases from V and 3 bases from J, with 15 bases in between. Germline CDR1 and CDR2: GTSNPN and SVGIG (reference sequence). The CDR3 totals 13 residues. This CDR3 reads CARTRPWTDTQYF. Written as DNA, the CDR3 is TGTGCCAGGACCCGACCGTGGACAGATACGCAGTATTTT.

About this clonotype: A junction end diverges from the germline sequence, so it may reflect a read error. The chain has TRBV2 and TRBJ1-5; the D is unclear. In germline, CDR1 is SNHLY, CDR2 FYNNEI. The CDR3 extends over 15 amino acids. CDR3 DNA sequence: TGTGCCAGCAGTGAAGGTTCTGCCGCAGCTCAGTCCCAGCATTTT. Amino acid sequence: CASSEGSAAAQSQHF.

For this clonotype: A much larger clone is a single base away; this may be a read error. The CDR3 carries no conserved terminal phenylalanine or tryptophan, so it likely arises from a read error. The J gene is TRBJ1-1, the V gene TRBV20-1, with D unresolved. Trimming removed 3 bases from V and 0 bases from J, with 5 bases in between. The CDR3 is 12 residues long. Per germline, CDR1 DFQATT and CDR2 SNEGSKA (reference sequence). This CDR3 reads CSASKVNTEAFS. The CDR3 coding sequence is TGCAGTGCTAGCAAGGTGAACACTGAAGCTTTCTCT.

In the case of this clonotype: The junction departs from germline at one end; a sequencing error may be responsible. CDR3 in amino acids: CANSYSDIGELFF. In DNA form, the CDR3 reads TGTGCCAACAGTTACTCGGACATCGGGGAGCTGTTTTTT. The chain joins TRBV6-2 or TRBV6-3 to TRBJ2-2, with D possibly being TRBD1 (5 bases). This CDR3 has 13 amino acids. Per the germline V gene, CDR1 is MNHEY and CDR2 is SVGEGT.

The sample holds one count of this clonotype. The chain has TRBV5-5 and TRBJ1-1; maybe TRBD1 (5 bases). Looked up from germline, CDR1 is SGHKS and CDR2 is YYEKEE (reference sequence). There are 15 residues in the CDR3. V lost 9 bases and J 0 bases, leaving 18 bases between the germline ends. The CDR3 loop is CANRLHRGMNTEAFF. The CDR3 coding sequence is TGTGCCAACAGGCTCCATCGAGGAATGAACACTGAAGCTTTCTTT.

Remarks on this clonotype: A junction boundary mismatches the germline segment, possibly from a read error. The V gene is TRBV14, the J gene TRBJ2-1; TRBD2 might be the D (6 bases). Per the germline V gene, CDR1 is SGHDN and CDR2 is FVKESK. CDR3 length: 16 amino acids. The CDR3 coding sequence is TGTGCCGGCAGCCAGCGGACGGGACTTGACTACAATGAGCAGTTCTTC. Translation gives CAGSQRTGLDYNEQFF.

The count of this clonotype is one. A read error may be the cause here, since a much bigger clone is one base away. In DNA, the CDR3 is TGTGTCTCACAGGGGGCGGACACTGAAGCTTTCTTT. Protein: CVSQGADTEAFF. V is TRBV28 and J is TRBJ1-1, with 9 bases identical to TRBD1. The CDR3 covers 12 residues. CDR1 and CDR2 (germline): MDHEN, SYDVKM.

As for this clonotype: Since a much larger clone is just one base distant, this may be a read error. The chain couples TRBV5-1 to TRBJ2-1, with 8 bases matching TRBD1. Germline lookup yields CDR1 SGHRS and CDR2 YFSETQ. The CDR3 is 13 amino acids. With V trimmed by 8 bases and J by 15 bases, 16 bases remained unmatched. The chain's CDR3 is CARSLHRQGYLFF. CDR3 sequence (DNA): TGCGCCAGGAGCCTCCACCGACAGGGGTATCTGTTCTTC.

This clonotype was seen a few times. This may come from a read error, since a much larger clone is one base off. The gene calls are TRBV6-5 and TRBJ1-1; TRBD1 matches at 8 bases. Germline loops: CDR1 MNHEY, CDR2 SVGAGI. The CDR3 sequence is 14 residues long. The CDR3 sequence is CASSFRGLNTKAFF. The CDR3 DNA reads TGTGCCAGCAGTTTCAGGGGGCTGAACACTAAAGCTTTCTTT.

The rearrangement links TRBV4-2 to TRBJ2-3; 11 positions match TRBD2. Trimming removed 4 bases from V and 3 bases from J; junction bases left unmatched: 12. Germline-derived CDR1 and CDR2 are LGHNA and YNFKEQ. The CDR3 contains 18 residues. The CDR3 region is CASSPLTSSGRETDTQYF. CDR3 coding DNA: TGTGCCAGCAGCCCCCTCACAAGTAGCGGGAGGGAAACAGATACGCAGTATTTT.

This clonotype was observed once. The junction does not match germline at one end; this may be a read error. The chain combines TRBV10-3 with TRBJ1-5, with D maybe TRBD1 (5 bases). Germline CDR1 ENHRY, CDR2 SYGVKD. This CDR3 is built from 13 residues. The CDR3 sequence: CPIREGYDQPQHF. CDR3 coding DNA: TGTCCCATCAGGGAGGGGTATGATCAGCCCCAGCATTTT.

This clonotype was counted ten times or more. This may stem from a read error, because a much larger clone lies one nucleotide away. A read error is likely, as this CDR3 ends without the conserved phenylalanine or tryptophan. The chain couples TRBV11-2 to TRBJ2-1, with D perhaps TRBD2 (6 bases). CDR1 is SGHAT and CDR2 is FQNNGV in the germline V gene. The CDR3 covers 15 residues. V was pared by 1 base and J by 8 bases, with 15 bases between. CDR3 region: CASSLVGSLGHEQFL. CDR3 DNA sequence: TGTGCCAGCAGCTTAGTCGGGAGTTTGGGTCATGAGCAGTTCCTC.

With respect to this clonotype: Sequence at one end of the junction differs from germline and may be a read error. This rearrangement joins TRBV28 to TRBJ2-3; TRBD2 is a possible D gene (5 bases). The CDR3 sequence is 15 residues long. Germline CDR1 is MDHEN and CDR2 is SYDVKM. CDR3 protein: CASFDGLSGTDTQYF. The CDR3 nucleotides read TGTGCCAGCTTCGACGGACTGAGTGGCACAGATACACAGTATTTT. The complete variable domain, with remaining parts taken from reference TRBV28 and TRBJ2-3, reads DVKVTQSSRYLVKRTGEKVFLECVQDMDHENMFWYRQDPGLGLRLIYFSYDVKMKEKGDIPEGYSVSREKKERFSLILESASTNQTSMYLCASFDGLSGTDTQYFGPGTRLTVL.

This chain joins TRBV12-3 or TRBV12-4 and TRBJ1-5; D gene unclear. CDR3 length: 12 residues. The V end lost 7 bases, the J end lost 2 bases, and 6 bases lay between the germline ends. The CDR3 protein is CASNSCNQPQHF. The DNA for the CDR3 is TGTGCCAGCAATTCATGCAATCAGCCCCAGCATTTT.